What follows are 8 T cell receptor beta chains derived from one specimen sequenced in a study of blood T cells in healthy people across ages. Primers used in a second PCR of about 6 to 11 cycles were a sample-barcoded 5' primer and a J-beta primer mix. Each CDR3 protein is one row after TCRdb ran MiXCR on the 5' RACE reads. The data show some 1.8 million distinct CDR3 sequences, with 39% seen just once and more than 20% held by the top ten. The sample consisted of blood. The source is a human donor in good health.

This clonotype turned up a few times. In nucleotides, the CDR3 is TGCAGCGTAACCGGGACAGGGAAGGAGACCCAGTACTTC. It is translated as CSVTGTGKETQYF. This chain links TRBV29-1 with TRBJ2-5; 9 bases fit TRBD1. This CDR3 has 13 amino acids. Germline-derived CDR1 and CDR2 are SQVTM and ANQGSEA. V lost 6 bases and J lost 5; bases outside the gene matches: 7.

The V gene is TRBV20-1, the J gene TRBJ2-5; 8 nucleotides align to TRBD1. The tail of the sequence fits TRBJ2-7 better, so the J call may be wrong. Per the germline V gene, CDR1 is DFQATT and CDR2 is SNEGSKA (reference sequence). The CDR3 has 16 amino acids. The CDR3 nucleotides read TGCAGTGCTAGGGACACCGGGACAGGCGGAACCTACGAGCAGTACTTC. This sequence encodes CSARDTGTGGTYEQYF.

This clonotype was observed a handful of times. The gene calls are TRBV28 and TRBJ1-1, with 10 bases aligning to TRBD1. V trimming: 6 bases; J trimming: 5 bases; junction bases outside the gene matches: 12. Germline lookup yields CDR1 MDHEN and CDR2 SYDVKM. There are 16 residues in the CDR3. The CDR3 DNA reads TGTGCCAGCAGCCCCGGGACAGGGGATATAGGAACTGAAGCTTTCTTT. Encoded protein: CASSPGTGDIGTEAFF.

The gene calls are TRBV9 and TRBJ2-4; tentatively, D is TRBD1 (5 bases). The V and J ends lost 3 bases and 0 bases respectively, with 16 bases between them. The CDR3 loop spans 17 amino acids. Germline V gives CDR1 SGDLS, CDR2 YYNGEE. The CDR3 protein is CASSAESKGLAKNIQYF. The CDR3 nucleotides read TGTGCCAGCAGCGCCGAGTCGAAGGGGCTAGCCAAAAACATTCAGTACTTC. The complete variable domain, with remaining parts taken from reference TRBV9 and TRBJ2-4, reads DSGVTQTPKHLITATGQRVTLRCSPRSGDLSVYWYQQSLDQGLQFLIQYYNGEERAKGNILERFSAQQFPDLHSELNLSSLELGDSALYFCASSAESKGLAKNIQYFGAGTRLSVL.

This clonotype came up a few times. At one end the junction does not follow the germline gene, possibly because of a read error. J is TRBJ2-5 and V is TRBV7-2; D uncertain. The germline gives CDR1 SGHTA, CDR2 FQGNSA. The length of the CDR3 is 15 residues. CDR3 nucleotide sequence: TGCGCCAGCAGCTTGGTCGGTGGCCCGGGAGAGACCCAGTACTTC. It codes for CASSLVGGPGETQYF. The full variable domain, its missing parts supplied by reference TRBV7-2 and TRBJ2-5, is GAGVSQSPSNKVTEKGKDVELRCDPISGHTALYWYRQSLGQGLEFLIYFQGNSAPDKSGLPSDRFSAERTGGSVSTLTIQRTQQEDSAVYLCASSLVGGPGETQYFGPGTRLLVL.

The chain is built from TRBV6-5 and TRBJ2-3, with D perhaps matching TRBD2 (6 bases). Germline CDR1 MNHEY, CDR2 SVGAGI. The length of the CDR3 is 16 residues. The germline V and J ends were trimmed by 1 base and 4 bases, with 15 bases remaining between them. As DNA, the CDR3 is TGTGCCAGCAGTTACTTGGCGGGGTTTAAAGCAGATACGCAGTATTTT. Protein: CASSYLAGFKADTQYF.

The chain couples TRBV20-1 to TRBJ2-5, with unresolved D. The CDR3 is made up of 11 amino acids. The V and J ends lost 4 bases and 7 bases respectively, with 10 bases between them. Germline-derived CDR1 and CDR2 are DFQATT and SNEGSKA (reference sequence). The CDR3 bases are TGCAGTGCTACGCAGCGCGGGACCCAGTACTTC. It is translated as CSATQRGTQYF.

This clonotype has just a few counts. The chain recombines TRBV3-1 with TRBJ2-3, with 13 bases identical to TRBD2. This CDR3 has 15 amino acids. V shed 6 bases and J 5 bases; nucleotides not matched to a gene: 5. Looked up from germline, CDR1 is LGHDT and CDR2 is YNNKEL (reference sequence). The CDR3: CASSRLAGGGDTQYF. DNA for the CDR3: TGTGCCAGCAGTCGACTAGCGGGGGGAGGAGATACGCAGTATTTT.